Shown below are 29 T cell receptor beta chains from a single sample sequenced in a study of T cell repertoires in cytomegalovirus infection. TCRdb independently ran MiXCR on the reads; one entry per CDR3 protein. This sample has roughly 640,000 distinct CDR3 sequences, with about 24% found just once. The sequencing sample was made of CD8+ T cells from PBMCs. The receptors were gathered from a human donor in good health (CMV status not recorded). Some clones in this sample may be carry-over from other donors' samples.

At least ten counts were recorded for this clonotype. The chain combines TRBV10-3 with TRBJ2-1, with a possible D match to TRBD2 (7 bases). Trimming pared 5 bases from V and 3 bases from J, leaving 17 bases between. The CDR3 spans 16 residues. Germline CDR1 ENHRY, CDR2 SYGVKD. Here the CDR3 reads CAISTPGEGDYNEQFF. DNA for the CDR3: TGTGCCATCAGTACCCCTGGGGAGGGGGACTACAATGAGCAGTTCTTC.

The chain recombines TRBV12-3 or TRBV12-4 with TRBJ2-5; D could derive from TRBD1 or TRBD2 (6 bases each). Deletions cut 5 bases from V and 5 bases from J, with 27 bases between. This CDR3 spans 18 amino acids. For the CDR3, the DNA is TGTGCCAGCAGTCCCCTTGAGCGAGGGGGGCCAGGTTGGGAGACCCAGTACTTC. It is translated as CASSPLERGGPGWETQYF.

This clonotype was recorded at least ten times. The genes are TRBV7-3 and TRBJ2-2; 13 bases are shared with TRBD2. The germline V gene has CDR1 SGHTA and CDR2 FQGTGA. The CDR3 length is 18 residues. V shed 3 bases, J shed 0 bases, and the junction held 4 bases outside the gene matches. DNA of the CDR3: TGTGCCAGCAGCTTCCGACTAGCGGGGGGTCCGAACACCGGGGAGCTGTTTTTT. It specifies CASSFRLAGGPNTGELFF.

The CDR3 DNA sequence: TGTGCCAGCAGTTACTCGAGGGGGGCATATTCGGAGACCCAGTACTTC. This encodes CASSYSRGAYSETQYF. The chain couples TRBV6-5 to TRBJ2-5, with D tentatively TRBD1 or TRBD2 (6 bases each). The CDR3 is made up of 16 amino acids. V was cut by 0 bases and J by 5 bases, with 16 bases left in between. Germline lookup yields CDR1 MNHEY and CDR2 SVGAGI.

This clonotype occurred a few times. This chain connects TRBV7-4 to TRBJ2-7; D gene uncertain. The germline V gene encodes CDR1 SGHVT and CDR2 SQSDAQ. The V end was cut by 5 bases, the J end by 3 bases, with 14 bases between. CDR3 size: 14 residues. CDR3 sequence reads: CASSADQEHYEQYF. The CDR3 bases are TGTGCCAGCAGCGCCGACCAGGAACACTACGAGCAGTACTTC.

The sample holds one count of this clonotype. The chain is built from TRBV20-1 and TRBJ1-5; D uncertain. Looked up from germline, CDR1 is DFQATT and CDR2 is SNEGSKA (reference sequence). Trimming pared 0 bases from V and 5 bases from J, leaving 8 bases between. This CDR3 has 13 amino acids. CDR3 coding DNA: TGCAGTGCTAGAGATCCCAAAGATCAGCCCCAGCATTTT. Encoded protein: CSARDPKDQPQHF.

In this sample, this clonotype turned up many times. The chain uses TRBV7-6 and TRBJ1-5, with 9 bases matching TRBD1. Germline loops: CDR1 SGHVS, CDR2 FNYEAQ. The V gene end was trimmed by 1 base and the J gene end by 5 bases; junction bases not matched to a gene: 6. This CDR3 region has 16 residues. The CDR3 DNA reads as TGTGCCAGCAGCTTAGGACCGGGACAGGGTTATCAGCCCCAGCATTTT. Its protein is CASSLGPGQGYQPQHF.

The chain couples TRBV20-1 to TRBJ1-5; 10 positions match TRBD1. V lost 0 bases and J lost 9; bases outside the gene matches: 11. The length of the CDR3 is 16 residues. Germline V gene sequence: CDR1 DFQATT, CDR2 SNEGSKA (reference sequence). The CDR3 protein is CSARDRGQGTWWPQHF. Written as DNA, the CDR3 is TGCAGTGCTAGAGATCGGGGACAGGGGACATGGTGGCCCCAGCATTTT.

This clonotype occurred many times. The chain couples TRBV28 to TRBJ1-1; no clear D gene. The CDR3 consists of 15 residues. The germline V and J ends were trimmed by 3 bases and 0 bases, with 11 bases remaining between them. The germline V gene encodes CDR1 MDHEN and CDR2 SYDVKM. The CDR3: CASSLRRQVNTEAFF. The CDR3 region has the DNA TGTGCCAGCAGTTTGCGGCGCCAAGTGAACACTGAAGCTTTCTTT.

This clonotype was counted only a few times. The junction departs from germline at one end; a sequencing error may be responsible. The chain recombines TRBV5-6 with TRBJ2-1, with 7 bases identical to TRBD1. The CDR3 length is 12 residues. Germline V lookup: CDR1 SGHDT, CDR2 YYEEEE. The CDR3 sequence is CASSAEDRWQVF. The CDR3 region has the DNA TGTGCCAGCAGCGCCGAGGACAGGTGGCAAGTCTTC. The full variable domain, completed using reference TRBV5-6 and TRBJ2-1, is DAGVTQSPTHLIKTRGQQVTLRCSPKSGHDTVSWYQQALGQGPQFIFQYYEEEERQRGNFPDRFSGHQFPNYSSELNVNALLLGDSALYLCASSAEDRWQVFGPGTRLTVL.

This clonotype showed up many times. This rearrangement joins TRBV7-9 to TRBJ2-1; 11 nucleotides match TRBD2. Germline V gene data show CDR1 as SEHNR and CDR2 as FQNEAQ (reference sequence). Germline trimming cut 6 bases from V and 5 bases from J; bases unmatched to any gene: 6. The CDR3 is made up of 15 amino acids. The CDR3 DNA sequence: TGTGCCAGCAGTTCGACTAGCGGGGTTAACAATGAGCAGTTCTTC. This encodes CASSSTSGVNNEQFF.

This clonotype was seen many times. This rearrangement joins TRBV28 to TRBJ2-7, with 8 bases identical to TRBD2. The CDR3 length is 16 residues. CDR1 and CDR2 from the germline V gene are MDHEN and SYDVKM. The J segment lost 4 bases and the V segment lost 6 bases, leaving 14 bases of the junction unmatched. CDR3 protein: CASSPERGRRRYEQYV. The CDR3 DNA is TGTGCCAGCAGCCCCGAGCGGGGGAGGAGAAGGTACGAGCAGTACGTC.

The chain uses TRBV28 and TRBJ2-1, with TRBD2 matching 12 bases. CDR3 length: 15 amino acids. V was pared by 6 bases and J by 7 bases, with 7 bases of the junction left unmatched. Per the germline V gene, CDR1 is MDHEN and CDR2 is SYDVKM. CDR3 amino acids: CASSALAGGRNEQFF. DNA for the CDR3: TGTGCCAGCAGCGCCCTAGCGGGGGGGCGAAATGAGCAGTTCTTC.

This clonotype was seen more than once but under ten times. The chain is built from TRBV6-5 and TRBJ1-2; D call uncertain. Trimming took 2 bases from V and 8 from J, leaving 15 bases between them. This CDR3 contains 14 residues. Germline V gene lookup returns CDR1 MNHEY and CDR2 SVGAGI. Written as DNA, the CDR3 is TGTGCCAGCAGTTACGGTCCCGGGGTGGAAGGCTACACCTTC. Translating gives CASSYGPGVEGYTF.

Notes on this clonotype: This may be a read error, as it is one base from a much larger clone. DNA of the CDR3: TGTGCCAGCAGCTTAGAATTTCGTCTAAGGAACACCGGGGAGCTGTTTTTT. It encodes CASSLEFRLRNTGELFF. The V and J genes are TRBV7-9 and TRBJ2-2; no definite D call. V dropped 1 base and J dropped 1 base, with 13 bases sitting between them. The CDR3 runs to 17 residues. Germline CDR1 reads SEHNR; CDR2 reads FQNEAQ (reference sequence).

A remark on this clonotype: With a much larger clone just one base away, this may be a read error. V and J are TRBV25-1 and TRBJ1-4; D gene unclear. The germline CDR1 and CDR2 sequences are MGHDK and SYGVNS. Trimming shortened V by 3 bases and J by 11 bases, and 10 bases separated the two germline ends. The CDR3 has 12 amino acids. DNA for the CDR3: TGTGCCAGCAGTGATGTCAGACCTAAACTGTTTTTT. Its translation: CASSDVRPKLFF.

V is TRBV20-1 and J is TRBJ2-1, with unresolved D. Germline V gene data show CDR1 as DFQATT and CDR2 as SNEGSKA (reference sequence). There are 14 residues in the CDR3. V was pared by 3 bases and J by 2 bases, with 11 bases between. The CDR3 sequence is CSARTDETYNEQFF. CDR3 DNA sequence: TGCAGTGCTAGGACGGACGAGACCTACAATGAGCAGTTCTTC.

The chain recombines TRBV12-3 or TRBV12-4 with TRBJ2-1; D possibly corresponds to TRBD1 (6 bases). The CDR3 consists of 15 residues. The V and J ends lost 7 bases and 0 bases respectively, with 13 bases between them. CDR3 sequence: CASTKGDNSYNEQFF. CDR3 DNA: TGTGCCAGCACGAAGGGGGACAACTCCTACAATGAGCAGTTCTTC.

In this sample, this clonotype turned up a few times. V gene TRBV7-3 combines with J gene TRBJ2-3, with TRBD2 identical over 9 bases. This CDR3 region has 17 residues. The ends lost 6 bases at V and 1 base at J; junction bases unmatched: 11. Germline CDR1 reads SGHTA; CDR2 reads FQGTGA. This chain's CDR3 is CASSDPSGAVGTDTQYF. CDR3 bases: TGTGCCAGCAGTGACCCTAGCGGGGCCGTCGGCACAGATACGCAGTATTTT.

Ten or more counts support this clonotype. The chain uses TRBV7-9 and TRBJ2-7; a possible D gene is TRBD1 (5 bases). Germline V CDR1 and CDR2: SEHNR, FQNEAQ (reference sequence). This CDR3 comprises 15 residues. Trimming removed 3 bases from V and 2 bases from J, with 14 bases in between. The CDR3 DNA sequence: TGTGCCAGCAGCTTCCTCACAGGCCCGACCTACGAGCAGTACGTC. Protein: CASSFLTGPTYEQYV.

The chain employs TRBV5-8 and TRBJ2-4; 7 bases line up with TRBD2. The CDR3 has 14 amino acids. V lost 6 bases and J lost 9; bases outside the gene matches: 12. Germline loops: CDR1 SGHTS, CDR2 YDEGEE. The CDR3 is CASTFRGREGIQYF. The DNA for the CDR3 is TGTGCCAGCACCTTTCGTGGGAGGGAGGGCATTCAGTACTTC.

This clonotype was recorded many times. This chain links TRBV28 with TRBJ2-5; TRBD1 agrees at 8 bases. The trim removed 6 bases at V and 5 bases at J, leaving 11 bases unmatched. CDR3 length: 15 residues. CDR1 and CDR2 from the germline V gene are MDHEN and SYDVKM. The CDR3 nucleotides are TGTGCCAGCAGGCAGGGGGCCGGAAGGGGGGAGACCCAGTACTTC. It encodes CASRQGAGRGETQYF.

The gene calls are TRBV5-6 and TRBJ2-7; 9 positions agree with TRBD1. The V and J ends lost 2 bases and 3 bases, in that order; junction bases with no gene match: 3. The CDR3 runs 14 residues. Germline loops: CDR1 SGHDT, CDR2 YYEEEE. The CDR3 nucleotides are TGTGCCAGCAGCTTTGGGACAGGGAACTACGAGCAGTACGTC. This sequence encodes CASSFGTGNYEQYV.

V and J are TRBV29-1 and TRBJ2-2, with D unclear. Germline CDR1 reads SQVTM; CDR2 reads ANQGSEA. The V gene lost 6 bases and the J gene lost 6 bases, with 8 bases spanning the gap. CDR3 length: 11 residues. In DNA form, the CDR3 reads TGCAGCGTCCGCAGTCCCGGGGAGCTGTTTTTT. It specifies CSVRSPGELFF.

The J gene is TRBJ2-1, the V gene TRBV29-1; no definite D call. The CDR3 extends over 13 amino acids. Germline CDR1 is SQVTM and CDR2 is ANQGSEA. Trimming pared 5 bases from V and 5 bases from J, leaving 13 bases between. CDR3 protein: CSVRQLDNNEQFF. DNA for the CDR3: TGCAGCGTTCGCCAGCTCGACAACAATGAGCAGTTCTTC.

In the case of this clonotype: A much larger clone sits a single nucleotide away, making a read error possible. This chain uses TRBV28 with TRBJ2-7, with a possible D match to TRBD2 (6 bases). This CDR3 is built from 16 residues. The germline V gene encodes CDR1 MDHEN and CDR2 SYDVKM. The CDR3 region is CVSSTIRESQPYEQYV. CDR3 nucleotides: TGTGTCAGCAGCACAATCCGGGAGTCCCAGCCCTACGAGCAGTACGTC.

The genes are TRBV29-1 and TRBJ1-2; no clear D. This CDR3 contains 13 residues. V was cut by 3 bases and J by 4 bases, with 12 bases left in between. Per the germline V gene, CDR1 is SQVTM and CDR2 is ANQGSEA. DNA for the CDR3: TGCAGCGTTGACGGAGCTTACGCCTATGGCTACACCTTC. Translated, it gives CSVDGAYAYGYTF. The variable domain in full, with the rest retrieved from reference TRBV29-1 and TRBJ1-2, is SAVISQKPSRDICQRGTSLTIQCQVDSQVTMMFWYRQQPGQSLTLIATANQGSEATYESGFVIDKFPISRPNLTFSTLTVSNMSPEDSSIYLCSVDGAYAYGYTFGSGTRLTVV.

Many counts were recorded for this clonotype. V is TRBV6-5 and J is TRBJ2-3; D is unclear. The germline V gene encodes CDR1 MNHEY and CDR2 SVGAGI. The V end lost 8 bases, the J end lost 2 bases, and 5 bases lay between the germline ends. There are 11 residues in the CDR3. The DNA for the CDR3 is TGTGCCAGCCGCAACACAGATACGCAGTATTTT. It is translated as CASRNTDTQYF.

This clonotype was counted between two and nine times. This rearrangement joins TRBV19 to TRBJ2-5; TRBD1 aligns across 9 bases. V lost 5 bases and J lost 2; bases outside the gene matches: 6. This CDR3 comprises 15 residues. Germline lookup yields CDR1 LNHDA and CDR2 SQIVND (reference sequence). In nucleotides, the CDR3 is TGTGCCAGTAGTCCCGGGACAGGGCCACAAGAGACCCAGTACTTC. Its protein is CASSPGTGPQETQYF.